This T cell receptor (beta chain) was found in a study of STAT5B mutations in CD4+ large granular lymphocyte leukemia. Germline-derived CDR1 and CDR2 are GTSNPN and SVGIG (reference sequence). V dropped 2 bases and J dropped 4 bases, with 18 bases sitting between them. This CDR3 contains 16 residues. Note on this clone: Its specificity is not known.

This was a survey-level run. Produced via immunoSEQ multiplex PCR; TCRdb's table is partial and in-frame only. The repertoire includes around 1,300 clones, roughly 77% of them detected once, and about 76% sits in the top ten. Either unselected PBMC or bead-purified CD4+, CD4+CD8+, CD57+ or CD56+ cells were sequenced. Study-level findings and limits: CD4-sorted patient repertoires seemed more clonal than healthy CD4+ repertoires. 8/27 top patient clones versus 2/35 control clones were TRBV06-family.

This receptor was taken from a man in his 70s with CD4+ T-cell large granular lymphocyte leukemia. The chain has TRBV30 and TRBJ2-1; a possible D gene is TRBD1 (8 bases). Sequencing was done on a sample of PBMCs. The CDR3 region is CAWSRQGRGAYNEQFF. CDR3 sequence (DNA): TGTGCCTGGAGTCGACAGGGGAGGGGAGCTTACAATGAGCAGTTCTTC.